A selection of T cell receptor beta chains follows, all from one sample in a study of human T cells and chemical hapten exposure. TCRdb recomputed calls from the RACE reads with MiXCR, one row per CDR3 protein. The sample consists of about 120,000 distinct CDR3 sequences, 12% of them appearing once. Sequenced here: whole blood, sampled in connection with sensitization to the hapten diphenylcyclopropenone (DPC). The receptors derive from a woman aged 50 to 65 with alopecia areata. Some clones in this sample may be carry-over from other donors' samples. The CDR3 runs from the conserved cysteine through the conserved F or W. D genes are given only for firm matches. Clone size is not always given. Where it is, it says once, few, many or a class for expanded clones.

V	size	J	D	DNA	CDR3
TRBV7-2	many	TRBJ2-5	.	TGTGCCAGCAGCCGCGGATACCAAGAGACCCAGTACTTC	CASSRGYQETQYF
TRBV7-9	.	TRBJ2-1	.	TGTGCCAGCAGCTTAGGGGACCGGGCTAACAATGAGCAGTTCTTC	CASSLGDRANNEQFF
TRBV5-1	many	TRBJ2-7	.	TGCGCCAGCAGCTCCCCTTCGTGGACGAGCTCCTACGAGCAGTACTTC	CASSSPSWTSSYEQYF
TRBV6-5	many	TRBJ2-7	TRBD2	TGTGCCAGCAGTTACTATGCGGGAGTGTCCTACGAGCAGTACTTC	CASSYYAGVSYEQYF
TRBV2	.	TRBJ2-1	.	TGTGCCAGCGGGCTAGCGTACTACAATGAGCAGTTCTTC	CASGLAYYNEQFF
TRBV5-1	few	TRBJ2-3	TRBD2	TGCGCCAGCAGCTGGACTAGCGGGAGGTCAGTAGATACGCAGTATTTT	CASSWTSGRSVDTQYF
TRBV3-1	few	TRBJ2-2	.	TGTGCCAGCAGCACACCTGGGGGCGACGGGGAGCTGTTTTTT	CASSTPGGDGELFF
TRBV20-1	.	TRBJ2-1	TRBD2	TGCAGTACTCCGGGGGGGCGTCACGAGGAGCAGTTCTTC	CSTPGGRHEEQFF
TRBV7-6	.	TRBJ2-2	TRBD2	TGTGCCAGCAGCTTTTTTGCCGAAGGGCCTAGCGGCGTCTCGAACACCGGGGAGCTGTTTTTT	CASSFFAEGPSGVSNTGELFF
TRBV12-3/TRBV12-4	many	TRBJ2-1	.	TGTGCCAGCAGTTCGGACAGCAACAATGAGCAGTTCTTC	CASSSDSNNEQFF
TRBV28	many	TRBJ1-4	.	TGTGCCAGCAGTCGGACCGGGACGGCTCTTAATGAAAAACTGTTTTTT	CASSRTGTALNEKLFF
TRBV24-1	few	TRBJ1-1	TRBD1	TGTGCCGCCGGGACAGGGTTGGGAACTGAAGCTTTCTTT	CAAGTGLGTEAFF
TRBV3-1	.	TRBJ1-2	.	TGTGCCAGCAGCCAAGCCGCAGCCTTCTTAGGCTACACCTTC	CASSQAAAFLGYTF
TRBV20-1	few	TRBJ1-1	TRBD1	TGCAGTGCTTTAACCGGGACAGGGAACACTGAAGCTTTCTTT	CSALTGTGNTEAFF
TRBV12-3/TRBV12-4	many	TRBJ2-1	.	TGTGCCAGCAGTGAAAGGGCTACAAGCTCCTACAATGAGCAGTTCTTC	CASSERATSSYNEQFF
TRBV7-6	many	TRBJ2-5	.	TGTGCCAGCAGCTCCACAGGAGACACCACCCAGTACTTC	CASSSTGDTTQYF
TRBV6-5	few	TRBJ1-2	.	TGTGCCAGCAGTTCAAAGATACGGGACGAAGGCTACACCTTC	CASSSKIRDEGYTF
TRBV29-1	many	TRBJ1-1	.	TGCAGCGTTGAAGATACAGGCACTGAAGCTTTCTTT	CSVEDTGTEAFF
TRBV6-1	many	TRBJ1-1	.	TGTGCCAGCAGTGAAGGGGCAGGGTGGGACACTGAAGCTTTCTTT	CASSEGAGWDTEAFF
TRBV9	.	TRBJ2-7	.	TGTGCCAGCAGCGTAGACGGATTTGAGCAGTACTTC	CASSVDGFEQYF
TRBV4-3	.	TRBJ2-7	.	TGCGCCAGCAGCCAAGCAATTGCGGGACGGACATACTACGAGCAGTACTTC	CASSQAIAGRTYYEQYF
TRBV6-5	many	TRBJ2-7	TRBD1	TGTGCCAGCAGGATACAGGGGGACTCCTACGAGCAGTACTTC	CASRIQGDSYEQYF
TRBV20-1	.	TRBJ2-1	TRBD2	TGCAGTGCTAGATCTCTAGCGGGAGTAACCAATGAGCAGTTCTTC	CSARSLAGVTNEQFF
TRBV19	many	TRBJ1-2	.	TGTGCCAGTACCTCCATGCCTGGGCAGGGAGAGGTCTATGGCTACACCTTC	CASTSMPGQGEVYGYTF
TRBV20-1	many	TRBJ2-3	.	TGCAGTGCTTCCGAGGGGGACTCACTATTGGGTACGCAGTATTTT	CSASEGDSLLGTQYF
TRBV20-1	few	TRBJ1-1	.	TGCAGTGCTAGAGATCGGCGGTCAGGGATTGAAGCTGAAGCTTTCTTT	CSARDRRSGIEAEAFF
TRBV24-1	.	TRBJ2-2	.	TGTGCCACCAGTGATGGGAACACCGGGGAGCTGTTTTTT	CATSDGNTGELFF
TRBV18	many	TRBJ2-3	TRBD2	TGTGCCAGCTCACGACTAGCCCAAGATACGCAGTATTTT	CASSRLAQDTQYF
TRBV28	few	TRBJ1-1	.	TGTGCCAGCAAGGAGGGCCGGAGGGAGGTCACTGAAGCTTTCTTT	CASKEGRREVTEAFF
TRBV7-2	.	TRBJ1-6	TRBD1	TGTGCCAGCAGCCCCCGGGGCAGGGGGCAATCACCCCTCCACTTT	CASSPRGRGQSPLHF
TRBV10-2	many	TRBJ1-1	.	TGCGCCAGCAGTGAGTCATCTAAGGGCACTGAAGCTTTCTTT	CASSESSKGTEAFF
TRBV28	.	TRBJ2-7	.	TGTGCCAGCAGTTTTGCAGGGCGGTACCACGAGCAGTACTTC	CASSFAGRYHEQYF
TRBV18	few	TRBJ1-1	.	TGTGCCAGCTCACCGGCTCCGAGAGGGGGGACTGAAGCTTTCTTT	CASSPAPRGGTEAFF
TRBV28	many	TRBJ2-3	.	TGTGCCAGCAGTAGAAGACTAGACCTTCGTACGCAGTATTTT	CASSRRLDLRTQYF
TRBV2	.	TRBJ2-3	.	TGTGCCAGCAAAGCTCTTTATAGCACAGATACGCAGTATTTT	CASKALYSTDTQYF
TRBV27	.	TRBJ2-3	TRBD1	TGTGCCAGCAGTATTCAGGGGGCCAGCACAGATACGCAGTATTTT	CASSIQGASTDTQYF
TRBV11-2	many	TRBJ2-5	.	TGTGCCAGCAGCTTAGATAGGGTCAGCCAAGAGACCCAGTACTTC	CASSLDRVSQETQYF
TRBV6-1	few	TRBJ2-2	.	TGTGCCAGCACCGAGTCTAGACTAATCACCGGGGAGCTGTTTTTT	CASTESRLITGELFF
TRBV18	.	TRBJ1-5	.	TGTGCCAGCTCACCAGACCTGGCCGGACAGCCCCAGCATTTT	CASSPDLAGQPQHF
TRBV5-1	.	TRBJ2-1	TRBD2	TGCGCCAGCAGCTCCCTTGCGGGAGGTTTCTCCAACAATGAGCAGTTCTTC	CASSSLAGGFSNNEQFF
TRBV6-1	.	TRBJ1-5	.	TGTGCCAGCAGTGGAGGGGCAGTCGGCAATCAGCCCCAGCATTTT	CASSGGAVGNQPQHF
TRBV5-1	many	TRBJ2-1	TRBD2	TGCGCCAGCAGCTTGGTGACCGGCGGGAGGGCCAATGAGCAGTTCTTC	CASSLVTGGRANEQFF
TRBV18	few	TRBJ1-2	.	TGTGCCAGTTCTCGGGACCACGATAACTATGGCTACACCTTC	CASSRDHDNYGYTF
TRBV2	few	TRBJ1-2	.	TGTGCCAGCAGTGAAGCCGGGACGTATGGCTACACCTTC	CASSEAGTYGYTF
TRBV28	few	TRBJ1-5	.	TGTGCCAGCAGGTATCTGGCTGGGGGGAATCAGCCCCAGCATTTT	CASRYLAGGNQPQHF
TRBV4-3	.	TRBJ2-6	TRBD1	TGCGCCAGCAGCCCCAACAGGGGCCTTCTCTCTGGGGCCAACGTCCTGACTTTC	CASSPNRGLLSGANVLTF